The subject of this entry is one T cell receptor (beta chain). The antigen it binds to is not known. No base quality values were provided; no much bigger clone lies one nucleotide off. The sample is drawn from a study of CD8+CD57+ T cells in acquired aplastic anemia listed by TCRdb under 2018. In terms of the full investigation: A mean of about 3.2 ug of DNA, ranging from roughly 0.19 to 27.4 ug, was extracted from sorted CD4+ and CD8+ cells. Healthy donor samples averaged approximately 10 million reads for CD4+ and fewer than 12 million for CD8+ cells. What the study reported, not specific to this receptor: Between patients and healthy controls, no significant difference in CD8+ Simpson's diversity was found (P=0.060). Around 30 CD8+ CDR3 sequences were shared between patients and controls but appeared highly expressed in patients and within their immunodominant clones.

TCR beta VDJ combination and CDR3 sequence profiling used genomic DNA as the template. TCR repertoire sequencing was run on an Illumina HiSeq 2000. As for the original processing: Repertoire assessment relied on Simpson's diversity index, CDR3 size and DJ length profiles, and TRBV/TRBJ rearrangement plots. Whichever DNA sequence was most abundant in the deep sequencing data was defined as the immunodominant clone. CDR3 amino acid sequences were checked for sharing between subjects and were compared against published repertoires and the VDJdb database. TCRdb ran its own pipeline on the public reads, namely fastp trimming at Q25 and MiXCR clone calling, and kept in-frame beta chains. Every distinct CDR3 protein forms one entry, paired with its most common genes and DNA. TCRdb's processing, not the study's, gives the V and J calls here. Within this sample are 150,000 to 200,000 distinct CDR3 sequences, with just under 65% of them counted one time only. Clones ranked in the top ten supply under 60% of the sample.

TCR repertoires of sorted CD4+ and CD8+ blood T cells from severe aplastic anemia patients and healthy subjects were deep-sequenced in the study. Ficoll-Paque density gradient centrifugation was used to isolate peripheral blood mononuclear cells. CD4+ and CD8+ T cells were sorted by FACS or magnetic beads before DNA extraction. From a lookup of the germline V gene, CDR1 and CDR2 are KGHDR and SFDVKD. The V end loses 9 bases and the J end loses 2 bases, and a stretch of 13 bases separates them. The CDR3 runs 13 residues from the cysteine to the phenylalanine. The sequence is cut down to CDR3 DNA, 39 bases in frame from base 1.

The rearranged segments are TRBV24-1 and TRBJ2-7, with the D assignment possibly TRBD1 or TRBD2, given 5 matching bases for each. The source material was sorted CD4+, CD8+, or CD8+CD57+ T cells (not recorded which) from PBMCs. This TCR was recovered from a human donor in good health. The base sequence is TGTGCCACCGCAGGGACCTCCACCTACGAGCAGTACTTC. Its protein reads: CATAGTSTYEQYF.